A selection of T cell receptor beta chains follows, all from one sample in a study of blood T cell repertoires in COVID-19. Sequencing used immunoSEQ multiplex PCR; TCRdb keeps in-frame clones, though not all of them. Of around 260,000 clones detected, 85% appear once; the ten largest clones hold less than 15%. The sample consisted of peripheral blood. The receptors shown here come from a human donor in a cohort sampled during active COVID-19. Each CDR3 is given with its conserved first and last residue. The D gene is left open where the match is weak. Rows may omit the clone size; those that give it use once, few, many or a size class.

. TRBJ1-6 . TRBV9 CASSVDNRGSPLHF TGTGCCAGCAGCGTCGATAATAGGGGTTCACCCCTCCACTTT
. TRBJ2-7 . TRBV6-5 CASSYSYSSYEQYF TGTGCCAGCAGTTACTCTTACAGCTCCTACGAGCAGTACTTC
. TRBJ1-1 . TRBV28 CASRRREAMNTEAFF TGTGCCAGCAGACGTCGGGAAGCCATGAACACTGAAGCTTTCTTT
. TRBJ1-5 . TRBV6-2/TRBV6-3 CASSYRRQYQPQHF TGTGCCAGCAGTTACAGGCGGCAGTATCAGCCCCAGCATTTT
TRBD2 TRBJ2-3 . TRBV14 CASRGTSGSRGTRKDTQYF TGTGCCAGCAGAGGGACTAGCGGGAGTCGGGGAACTCGTAAAGATACGCAGTATTTT
. TRBJ2-1 once TRBV7-9 CASSPPVQSEQFF TGTGCCAGCAGCCCCCCCGTCCAAAGCGAGCAGTTCTTC
TRBD2 TRBJ2-5 once TRBV27 CASSPEVLAGGRGGETQYF TGTGCCAGCAGTCCGGAGGTACTAGCGGGAGGCCGGGGAGGAGAGACCCAGTACTTC
TRBD2 TRBJ2-7 . TRBV7-2 CASSHGGLAGGTYEQYF TGTGCCAGCAGCCACGGGGGTCTAGCGGGAGGGACCTACGAGCAGTACTTC
TRBD1 TRBJ2-3 . TRBV5-1 CASTPGQSTDTQYF TGCGCCAGTACGCCGGGACAGAGCACAGATACGCAGTATTTT
. TRBJ2-2 . TRBV21-1 CASSRGLPCAGELFF TGTGCCAGCAGCAGAGGACTCCCCTGTGCCGGGGAGCTGTTTTTT
TRBD1 TRBJ2-7 . TRBV5-4 CASSLGQGSLYEQYF TGTGCCAGCAGCTTGGGACAGGGAAGTCTTTACGAGCAGTACTTC
. TRBJ2-2 . TRBV6-6 CASSSGRLVIGELFF TGTGCCAGCAGCTCAGGCAGACTAGTTATCGGGGAGCTGTTTTTT
. TRBJ2-4 . TRBV6-6 CASSYSSAEKNIQYF TGTGCCAGCAGTTATAGCTCGGCAGAAAAAAACATTCAGTACTTC
. TRBJ1-1 . TRBV27 CASSYLDRNTEAFF TGTGCCAGCAGTTATCTCGACAGGAACACTGAAGCTTTCTTT
TRBD1 TRBJ1-6 . TRBV5-6 CASSGGTGGSSPLHF TGTGCCAGCAGCGGGGGGACAGGGGGCAGTTCACCCCTCCACTTT
. TRBJ1-6 . TRBV6-5 CASSLSLSYNSPLHF TGTGCCAGCAGTCTCTCTCTCTCCTATAATTCACCCCTCCACTTT
. TRBJ1-1 . TRBV9 CASSVNREGRVNTEAFF TGTGCCAGCAGCGTAAATCGGGAGGGACGGGTGAACACTGAAGCTTTCTTT
. TRBJ1-5 . TRBV18 CASSLGTGGNQPQHF TGTGCCAGCTCACTAGGGACGGGAGGGAATCAGCCCCAGCATTTT
. TRBJ1-4 . TRBV6-5 CASSRSGVQYEKLFF TGTGCCAGCAGTCGCTCGGGAGTTCAGTATGAAAAACTGTTTTTT
. TRBJ2-1 . TRBV10-3 CAIRVERPNEQFF TGTGCCATCAGAGTTGAGCGGCCGAATGAGCAGTTCTTC
. TRBJ2-1 . TRBV14 CASSQDGGSSYNEQFF TGTGCCAGCAGCCAAGACGGGGGTAGCTCCTACAATGAGCAGTTCTTC
TRBD2 TRBJ2-1 once TRBV7-9 CASTNLWGGMGEQFF TGTGCCAGCACCAACCTATGGGGGGGGATGGGGGAGCAGTTCTTC
TRBD1 TRBJ1-2 . TRBV27 CASSPDRGVRGYTF TGTGCCAGCAGTCCGGACAGGGGGGTTAGGGGCTACACCTTC
TRBD1 TRBJ2-7 . TRBV18 CASSPFEEGAVQYEQYF TGTGCCAGCTCACCGTTTGAAGAGGGGGCTGTTCAATACGAGCAGTACTTC
. TRBJ1-5 . TRBV7-2 CASSLGGGADVPQHF TGTGCCAGCAGCTTAGGGGGGGGCGCGGACGTACCCCAGCATTTT
TRBD2 TRBJ2-7 . TRBV7-3 CASSQWGSGRGSYEQYF TGTGCCAGCAGCCAATGGGGCAGCGGGAGGGGGTCCTACGAGCAGTACTTC
TRBD1 TRBJ1-5 . TRBV28 CASSLRRGLGQPQHF TGTGCCAGCAGTTTAAGGAGGGGGCTAGGTCAGCCCCAGCATTTT
TRBD2 TRBJ2-1 . TRBV6-4 CASSPPGLAGGFAYNEQFF TGTGCCAGCAGTCCACCGGGACTAGCGGGAGGGTTCGCCTACAATGAGCAGTTCTTC
TRBD1 TRBJ1-2 . TRBV28 CASSETGQPFYGYTF TGTGCCAGCAGCGAGACAGGGCAGCCCTTCTATGGCTACACCTTC
. TRBJ2-1 . TRBV12-5 CASGPSGLLYNEQFF TGTGCTAGTGGCCCCAGCGGGCTCCTTTACAATGAGCAGTTCTTC
TRBD1 TRBJ1-3 . TRBV30 CAWLGTGPSGNTIYF TGTGCCTGGCTTGGGACAGGACCCTCTGGAAACACCATATATTTT
. TRBJ1-2 . TRBV21-1 CASSLGLKGGYTF TGTGCCAGCAGCCTGGGACTAAAGGGCGGCTACACCTTC
TRBD1 TRBJ1-5 . TRBV28 CASSFRRQGNQPQHF TGTGCCAGCAGTTTCCGGAGACAGGGTAATCAGCCCCAGCATTTT
. TRBJ1-5 . TRBV4-1 CASSQGTVWNQPQHF TGCGCCAGCAGCCAAGGGACAGTTTGGAATCAGCCCCAGCATTTT
. TRBJ2-6 . TRBV29-1 CSVPDFGGANVLTF TGCAGCGTGCCCGACTTCGGTGGGGCCAACGTCCTGACTTTC
TRBD1 TRBJ2-3 . TRBV5-8 CASSGTGTGGYDTQYF TGTGCCAGCAGCGGAACCGGGACAGGGGGCTATGATACGCAGTATTTT
TRBD1 TRBJ1-1 . TRBV6-5 CASRPRTGGKAEAFF TGTGCCAGCAGACCAAGGACAGGAGGAAAAGCTGAAGCTTTCTTT
. TRBJ2-3 . TRBV11-3 CASSAQTGSVDTQYF TGTGCCAGCAGCGCTCAGACAGGCTCCGTAGATACGCAGTATTTT
. TRBJ1-3 once TRBV24-1 CATIRWGGKAGNTIYF TGTGCCACCATTCGGTGGGGGGGGAAAGCTGGAAACACCATATATTTT
TRBD1 TRBJ1-2 . TRBV5-4 CASSLPQGRIGAGYTF TGTGCCAGCAGCTTACCACAGGGGAGGATTGGGGCTGGCTACACCTTC
. TRBJ2-7 . TRBV27 CASISFYEQYF TGTGCCAGCATTTCCTTCTACGAGCAGTACTTC
TRBD2 TRBJ2-1 once TRBV20-1 CSASRLAGGAVYNEQFF TGCAGTGCTAGTCGGTTAGCGGGAGGGGCGGTTTACAATGAGCAGTTCTTC
TRBD1 TRBJ2-7 . TRBV18 CASSPAVTPTGHEQYF TGTGCCAGCTCACCCGCGGTAACCCCGACAGGGCACGAGCAGTACTTC
TRBD2 TRBJ2-3 . TRBV5-1 CASSSSLAGGADTQYF TGCGCCAGCAGCTCTTCCCTAGCGGGGGGCGCAGATACGCAGTATTTT
. TRBJ1-2 . TRBV5-1 CASSLDTANYGYTF TGCGCCAGCAGCTTGGATACAGCTAACTATGGCTACACCTTC
. TRBJ2-1 . TRBV1 CTSSQGGTSGRGEQFF TGCACCAGCAGCCAGGGGGGGACTAGCGGGAGGGGTGAGCAGTTCTTC
. TRBJ2-7 . TRBV9 CASKEVYEQYF TGTGCCAGCAAGGAGGTATACGAGCAGTACTTC
. TRBJ2-1 . TRBV24-1 CATSEGQTYNEQFF TGTGCCACCAGTGAGGGACAAACCTACAATGAGCAGTTCTTC
TRBD1 TRBJ2-2 . TRBV5-6 CASSSFSTGWTGELFF TGTGCCAGCAGCAGCTTCTCGACAGGGTGGACCGGGGAGCTGTTTTTT
TRBD1 TRBJ1-2 many TRBV29-1 CSGGQGSGYGYTF TGCAGCGGAGGACAGGGGTCCGGGTATGGCTACACCTTC
TRBD1 TRBJ1-1 . TRBV19 CASSPTGVKTEAFF TGTGCCAGTAGTCCCACAGGGGTAAAAACTGAAGCTTTCTTT
. TRBJ2-1 . TRBV9 CASSFREYNEQFF TGTGCCAGCAGTTTTAGGGAGTACAATGAGCAGTTCTTC
TRBD1 TRBJ1-4 few TRBV27 CASSFLPTGGREKLFF TGTGCCAGCAGTTTCTTACCGACAGGGGGCAGGGAAAAACTGTTTTTT
TRBD1 TRBJ1-5 many TRBV19 CASSGTGVGQPQHF TGTGCCAGTAGCGGGACAGGGGTGGGTCAGCCCCAGCATTTT
TRBD2 TRBJ2-3 . TRBV7-3 CASSPAGGRAQDTQYF TGTGCCAGCAGCCCGGCGGGCGGGAGGGCCCAAGATACGCAGTATTTT
. TRBJ1-2 . TRBV2 CASSETWWANYGYTF TGTGCCAGCAGCGAGACTTGGTGGGCTAACTATGGCTACACCTTC
TRBD1 TRBJ1-1 . TRBV6-5 CASSYGDRSPTEAFF TGTGCCAGCAGTTATGGGGACAGGTCGCCCACTGAAGCTTTCTTT
TRBD2 TRBJ2-1 . TRBV19 CASSTGGTSGRYGQFF TGTGCCAGTAGTACGGGTGGGACTAGCGGGAGATATGGGCAGTTCTTC
TRBD1 TRBJ1-5 . TRBV3-1/TRBV3-2 CASSHGQGVMQPQHF TGTGCCAGCAGCCACGGGCAGGGGGTAATGCAGCCCCAGCATTTT
TRBD1 TRBJ1-3 once TRBV5-1 CASSVQGAESGNTIYF TGCGCCAGCAGCGTACAGGGGGCAGAATCTGGAAACACCATATATTTT